This TCR beta chain came from a study of early T cells in non-severe SARS-CoV-2 infection. This clonotype was detected only a few times. TCRdb used MiXCR to reprocess the 5' RACE reads, holding one entry per CDR3 protein. The repertoire holds tens of thousands of distinct CDR3 sequences, over 10% seen once, with 4% to 4.5% in the top ten. Sequencing input: whole blood. This TCR was recovered from an adult who was a healthcare worker with PCR-confirmed SARS-CoV-2 infection or an uninfected control (not recorded which).

The CDR3: CASSLDRSIYGYTF. In DNA, the CDR3 is TGTGCCAGCAGCTTGGACAGGTCCATCTATGGCTACACCTTC. This chain uses TRBV11-2 with TRBJ1-2, with 7 bases lining up with TRBD1. The germline V gene has CDR1 SGHAT and CDR2 FQNNGV. Unmatched junction bases numbered 5, after V lost 3 bases and J lost 4 bases. This CDR3 is 14 amino acids long.